This T cell receptor beta chain was identified during a study of blood T cell repertoires in COVID-19. Study in general: COVID-19 samples, acute and convalescent, were from the United States, Italy and Spain. Nucleic acid was either cDNA or gDNA, and it came from T cells, B-cell-depleted T cells, or PBMCs.

Original processing notes: By means of reference gene primer amplification, nucleated cell counts were estimated. TCRdb's table, derived via immunoSEQ multiplex PCR, lists solely in-frame clones and lacks some. D and trimming come from the DNA, and the V and J calls and clone size come from that table. The repertoire holds 160,000 or so clones, with approximately 87% as singletons. The CDR3 totals 14 residues. Per germline, CDR1 LGHNA and CDR2 YSLEER. Trimming pared 4 bases from V and 6 bases from J, leaving 14 bases between. Sample: peripheral blood. The V call is TRBV4-3, the J call TRBJ2-3, with D perhaps matching TRBD1 (6 bases). This TCR came from an older woman with acute or convalescent COVID-19. CDR3 coding DNA: TGCGCCAGCAGCCCTCGGACAGCCCTCGATACGCAGTATTTT. Translating it yields CASSPRTALDTQYF.